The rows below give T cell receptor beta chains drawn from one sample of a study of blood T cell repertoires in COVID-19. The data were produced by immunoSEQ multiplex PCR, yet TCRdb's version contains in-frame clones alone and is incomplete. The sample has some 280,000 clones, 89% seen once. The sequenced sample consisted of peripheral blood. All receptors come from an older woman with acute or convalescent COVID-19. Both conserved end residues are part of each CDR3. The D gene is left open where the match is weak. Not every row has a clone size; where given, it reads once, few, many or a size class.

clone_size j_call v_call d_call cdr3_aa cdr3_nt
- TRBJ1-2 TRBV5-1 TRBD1 CASSFGTASEGYTF TGCGCCAGCAGCTTTGGGACAGCCTCTGAGGGCTACACCTTC
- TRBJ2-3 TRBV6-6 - CASSYGRDTQYF TGTGCCAGCAGTTATGGGAGGGATACGCAGTATTTT
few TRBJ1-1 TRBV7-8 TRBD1 CASRGTEMNTEAFF TGTGCCAGCCGGGGGACAGAAATGAACACTGAAGCTTTCTTT
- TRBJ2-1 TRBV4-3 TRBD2 CASSQELAGVWYEQFF TGCGCCAGCAGCCAAGAATTAGCGGGGGTGTGGTATGAGCAGTTCTTC
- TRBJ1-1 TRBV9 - CASSVGGVLNTEAFF TGTGCCAGCAGCGTAGGCGGGGTTTTGAACACTGAAGCTTTCTTT
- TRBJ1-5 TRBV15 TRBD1 CATSRDPAGGISQPQHF TGTGCCACCAGCAGAGATCCCGCAGGGGGCATCAGCCAGCCCCAGCATTTT
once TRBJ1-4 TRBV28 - CAARGLANEKLFF TGTGCCGCAAGGGGCTTAGCTAATGAAAAACTGTTTTTT
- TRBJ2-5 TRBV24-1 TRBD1 CATSGRQGMETQYF TGTGCCACCAGTGGGAGACAGGGGATGGAGACCCAGTACTTC
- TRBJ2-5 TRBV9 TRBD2 CASSPTSFWPEETQYF TGTGCCAGCAGCCCGACTAGCTTCTGGCCCGAAGAGACCCAGTACTTC
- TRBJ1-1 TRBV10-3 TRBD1 CAISGQGGLTEAFF TGTGCCATCAGTGGTCAGGGGGGTCTTACTGAAGCTTTCTTT
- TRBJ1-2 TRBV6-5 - CASSYGGRGGYTF TGTGCCAGCAGTTACGGAGGCAGGGGTGGCTACACCTTC
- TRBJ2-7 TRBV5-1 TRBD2 CASSSGRGASYEQYF TGCGCCAGCAGCTCCGGGCGGGGGGCCTCCTACGAGCAGTACTTC
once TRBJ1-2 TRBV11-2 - CASSPFQGYGYTF TGTGCCAGCAGCCCTTTCCAGGGCTATGGCTACACCTTC
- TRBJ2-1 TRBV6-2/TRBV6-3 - CASSGGNYNEQFF TGTGCCAGCAGCGGCGGGAATTACAATGAGCAGTTCTTC
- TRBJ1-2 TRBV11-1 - CASSPTGYGYTF TGTGCCAGCAGCCCGACAGGCTATGGCTACACCTTC
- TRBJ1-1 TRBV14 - CATYDYRAGTEAFF TGTGCCACCTATGATTACAGGGCAGGGACTGAAGCTTTCTTT
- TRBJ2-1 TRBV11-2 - CASSLALVAYGEQFF TGTGCCAGCAGCTTAGCCCTAGTCGCGTACGGTGAGCAGTTCTTC
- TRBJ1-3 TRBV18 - CASSPDSSGNTIYF TGTGCCAGCTCGCCAGACAGCTCTGGAAACACCATATATTTT
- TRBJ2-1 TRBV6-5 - CASSSPRVGNEQFF TGTGCCAGCAGTTCCCCGCGGGTGGGCAATGAGCAGTTCTTC
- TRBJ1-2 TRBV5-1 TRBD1 CASTGQGIGYTF TGCGCCAGCACCGGACAGGGGATCGGCTACACCTTC
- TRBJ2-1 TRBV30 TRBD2 CAWDKGLAREEQFF TGTGCCTGGGACAAGGGACTAGCCCGGGAGGAGCAGTTCTTC
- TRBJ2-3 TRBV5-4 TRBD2 CASSLAGRLAGTDTQYF TGTGCCAGCAGCTTGGCGGGAAGACTAGCGGGCACAGATACGCAGTATTTT
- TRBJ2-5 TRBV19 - CASGRRGETQYF TGTGCCAGTGGCCGAAGGGGGGAGACCCAGTACTTC
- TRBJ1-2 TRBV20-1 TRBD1 CSASGGQGAYGYTF TGCAGTGCTAGTGGCGGACAGGGGGCGTACGGCTACACCTTC
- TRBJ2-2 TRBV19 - CASSIDQTRADTGELFF TGTGCCAGTAGTATAGATCAGACTCGAGCTGACACCGGGGAGCTGTTTTTT
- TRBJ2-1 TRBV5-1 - CASSSNNEQFF TGCGCCAGCAGCTCTAACAATGAGCAGTTCTTC
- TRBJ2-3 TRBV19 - CASRASPWDTQYF TGTGCCAGTAGGGCTAGCCCTTGGGATACGCAGTATTTT
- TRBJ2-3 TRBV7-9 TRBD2 CASSSGGLAGRSTDTQYF TGTGCCAGCAGCTCCGGCGGGCTAGCGGGCCGTAGCACAGATACGCAGTATTTT
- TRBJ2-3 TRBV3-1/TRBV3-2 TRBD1 CASSQGGQVTDTQYF TGTGCCAGCAGCCAAGGGGGACAGGTCACAGATACGCAGTATTTT
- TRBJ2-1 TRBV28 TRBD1 CASSLGTETYNEQFF TGTGCCAGCAGTCTCGGGACAGAGACGTACAATGAGCAGTTCTTC
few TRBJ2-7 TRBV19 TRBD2 CASSMRSGSYEQYF TGTGCCAGTAGTATGCGTAGCGGGAGTTACGAGCAGTACTTC
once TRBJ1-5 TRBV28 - CASSVVRRSSQHF TGTGCCAGCAGTGTCGTCAGGCGAAGCTCCCAGCATTTT
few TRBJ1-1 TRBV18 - CASSRSGLDTEAFF TGTGCCAGCTCACGGTCGGGACTAGACACTGAAGCTTTCTTT
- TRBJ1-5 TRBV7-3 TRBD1 CASSSGTGFGPQHF TGTGCCAGCAGCTCCGGGACAGGGTTCGGGCCCCAGCATTTT
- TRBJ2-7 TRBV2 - CASSETGRYLKF TGTGCCAGCAGTGAAACGGGAAGGTATCTCAAGTTC
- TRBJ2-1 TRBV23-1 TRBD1 CASSQFRDRGYNEQFF TGCGCCAGCAGTCAATTCCGGGACAGGGGCTACAATGAGCAGTTCTTC
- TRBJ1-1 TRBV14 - CASSNGLRGRDTEAFF TGTGCCAGCAGCAACGGGCTTAGGGGTCGAGACACTGAAGCTTTCTTT
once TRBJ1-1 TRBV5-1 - CASSLARNTEAFF TGCGCCAGCAGCTTGGCCAGGAACACTGAAGCTTTCTTT
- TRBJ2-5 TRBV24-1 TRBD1 CATSDHGQGAGTQYF TGTGCCACCAGTGACCACGGACAGGGGGCAGGGACCCAGTACTTC
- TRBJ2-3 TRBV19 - CASSASGGGDTQYF TGTGCCAGTAGTGCTAGCGGAGGGGGGGATACGCAGTATTTT
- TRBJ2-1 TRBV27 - CASAPGNSYNEQFF TGTGCCAGCGCTCCGGGTAACTCCTACAATGAGCAGTTCTTC